This TCR beta chain was identified during a study of T-cell memory formation after mild COVID-19. Germline V gene lookup returns CDR1 LNHDA and CDR2 SQIVND (reference sequence). This CDR3 comprises 14 residues. Trimming cost V 9 bases and J 5 bases, with 16 bases left between them. This clonotype was counted a few times. TCRdb passed the 5' RACE reads through MiXCR, listing each CDR3 protein once. The data contain around 99,000 distinct CDR3 sequences, over 13% of them singletons. The sequence was collected from a man between 18 and 29 years old who had mild COVID-19 (a few samples of this study predate the infection). Cell type and time point are not known. The sequencing input was PBMCs or a T cell subset sorted from them (not recorded which). The chain employs TRBV19 and TRBJ2-2; a possible D gene is TRBD2 (7 bases). This CDR3 reads CASRGGGLTGELFF. The CDR3 nucleotides read TGTGCCAGCAGGGGCGGGGGTTTAACCGGGGAGCTGTTTTTT.